What follows is one T cell receptor beta chain and its context. Its specificity is unknown. Germline V gene lookup returns CDR1 SGHKS and CDR2 YYEKEE (reference sequence). The CDR3 spans 14 residues. Trimming removed 0 bases from V and 6 bases from J; junction bases left unmatched: 4. These data originate in a study of cytomegalovirus exposure and HLA in healthy donors. Overall study findings and caveats: It was confirmed in vitro that a few of the CMV-associated chains were specific for CMV antigens. Looking again later, the authors saw that most CMV-associated TCR beta chains seemed HLA-restricted.

Both 60 Vbeta primers and 13 Jbeta primers went into the PCR. TCRdb's copy holds only in-frame clones and misses some; the assay was immunoSEQ multiplex PCR. The sample lists about 120,000 clones; around 85% were seen once. The genes are TRBV5-5 and TRBJ2-3; TRBD1 matches 7 bases. The sequencing sample was made of PBMCs. This clonotype was obtained from a young man in good health and CMV-seronegative. In nucleotides, the CDR3 is TGTGCCAGCAGCTTGGTAGGGGGCGTCGATACGCAGTATTTT. It yields the protein CASSLVGGVDTQYF. Based on the CDR3 plus reference TRBV5-5 and TRBJ2-3, the full variable domain is DAGVTQSPTHLIKTRGQQVTLRCSPISGHKSVSWYQQVLGQGPQFIFQYYEKEERGRGNFPDRFSARQFPNYSSELNVNALLLGDSALYLCASSLVGGVDTQYFGPGTRLTVL.